These 25 T cell receptor beta chains were all obtained from the same sample, sequenced in a study of blood T cell repertoires in COVID-19 (TCRdb year 2020). Library prep was done by the immunoSEQ multiplex PCR assay. TCRdb provides this immuneACCESS table in a form limited to in-frame rearrangements. Some clones are lacking; in checked studies, under half of them reflect an unresolved V gene, and why the rest are absent is not known. Recorded for this sample are over 250,000 clones; around nine tenths of them occurred a single time. The ten top clones hold around 2% of the sample. Sequencing was carried out using peripheral blood. The receptor source for this set is a man aged 50-59 years with acute or convalescent COVID-19.

The rearrangement links TRBV14 to TRBJ1-2; 8 bases are a match to TRBD1. CDR3 length equals 15 residues. Trimming at V came to 2 bases and at J to 8 bases, leaving 10 bases not matched to a gene. Germline-derived CDR1 and CDR2 are SGHDN and FVKESK. Here the CDR3 DNA reads TGTGCCAGCAGCCAAACGGACAGGGAAAGAAACGGCTACACCTTC. The encoded protein is CASSQTDRERNGYTF.

The chain carries TRBV5-1 and TRBJ2-3, with TRBD1 identical over 10 bases. CDR3 length: 14 residues. V dropped 4 bases and J dropped 3; count of bases not matched to a gene: 2. Germline loops: CDR1 SGHRS, CDR2 YFSETQ. The CDR3 sequence is CASSLDRGTDTQYF. CDR3 coding DNA: TGCGCCAGCAGCCTGGACAGGGGGACAGATACGCAGTATTTT.

The chain is built from TRBV3-1 (or the pseudogene TRBV3-2) and TRBJ1-2, with D unresolved. Germline V gene lookup returns CDR1 LGHDT and CDR2 YNNKEL (reference sequence). The CDR3 covers 14 residues. Trimming took off 3 bases at V and 6 bases at J, with 14 bases between the two ends. CDR3 amino acids: CASSHTSGSNGYTF. The CDR3 nucleotides are TGTGCCAGCAGCCACACTTCAGGATCCAATGGCTACACCTTC.

The chain uses TRBV7-2 and TRBJ2-1; 10 nucleotides match TRBD2. V was clipped by 0 bases and J by 9 bases; unmatched bases: 5. CDR1 SGHTA and CDR2 FQGNSA come from the germline V gene. The CDR3 spans 15 residues. The CDR3 DNA reads TGTGCCAGCAGCTTAGCGCGAGCGGGGGGGGGTGAGCAGTTCTTC. Its protein product is CASSLARAGGGEQFF.

The rearrangement uses TRBV6-2 or TRBV6-3 and TRBJ2-4, with 9 bases aligning to TRBD2. In germline, CDR1 is MNHEY, CDR2 SVGEGT. The CDR3 length is 14 residues. Trimming at V came to 5 bases and at J to 6 bases, leaving 5 bases not matched to a gene. CDR3 loop: CASSAEAGGNIQYF. CDR3 sequence (DNA): TGTGCCAGCAGTGCCGAAGCGGGGGGAAACATTCAGTACTTC.

The V call is TRBV15, the J call TRBJ1-5; TRBD1 is a possible D gene (6 bases). The germline V gene has CDR1 LNHNV and CDR2 YYDKDF (reference sequence). CDR3 length equals 15 residues. With 1 base removed from V and 9 bases from J, the gap between germline ends came to 16 bases. CDR3 nucleotides: TGTGCCACCAGCAGAGGGACAGCCAAGCTAGGGCCCCAGCATTTT. Residues: CATSRGTAKLGPQHF.

The rearrangement links TRBV4-2 to TRBJ1-2, with D possibly TRBD1 on 5 matching bases. Looked up from germline, CDR1 is LGHNA and CDR2 is YNFKEQ. This CDR3 comprises 15 residues. The V end was cut by 2 bases, the J end by 4 bases, with 14 bases between. In DNA, the CDR3 is TGTGCCAGCAGCCAAAGTGGGGCTCTCCCCTATGGCTACACCTTC. Translating gives CASSQSGALPYGYTF.

This chain joins TRBV13 and TRBJ2-5; tentatively, D is TRBD1 (5 bases). Germline CDR1 is PRHDT and CDR2 is FYEKMQ (reference sequence). V was clipped by 0 bases and J by 2 bases, with 16 bases between them. The CDR3 extends over 17 amino acids. The CDR3 coding sequence is TGTGCCAGCAGCTTAGGCCTAGGGAAGGGGCCACAAGAGACCCAGTACTTC. Translation: CASSLGLGKGPQETQYF.

CDR3 nucleotide sequence: TGTGCCAGCTCACGTGCCGACAGATATAACTATGGCTACACCTTC. Translating it yields CASSRADRYNYGYTF. The rearrangement uses TRBV18 and TRBJ1-2; D possibly corresponds to TRBD1 (5 bases). CDR3 size: 15 residues. V was shortened by 4 bases and J by 1 base, with 13 bases between the two germline ends. Germline V gene sequence: CDR1 KGHSH, CDR2 LQKENI. Variable domain in full (rest from reference TRBV18 and TRBJ1-2): NAGVMQNPRHLVRRRGQEARLRCSPMKGHSHVYWYRQLPEEGLKFMVYLQKENIIDESGMPKERFSAEFPKEGPSILRIQQVVRGDSAAYFCASSRADRYNYGYTFGSGTRLTVV.

This clone was seen more than once but under ten times. This rearrangement joins TRBV27 to TRBJ1-5; D uncertain. V lost 5 bases and J lost 7, with 18 bases in between. Germline V lookup: CDR1 MNHEY, CDR2 SMNVEV (reference sequence). This CDR3 spans 15 amino acids. The CDR3 spells CASSPPGEFNQPQHF. For the CDR3, the DNA is TGTGCCAGCAGTCCCCCCGGGGAGTTTAACCAGCCCCAGCATTTT.

The J gene is TRBJ1-5, the V gene TRBV19, with 12 bases fitting TRBD1. Germline CDR1 LNHDA, CDR2 SQIVND (reference sequence). Trimming removed 6 bases from V and 5 bases from J; junction bases left unmatched: 5. This CDR3 comprises 15 residues. In DNA, the CDR3 is TGTGCCAGTAGCGGGACAGGGGGCGCAGATCAGCCCCAGCATTTT. It specifies CASSGTGGADQPQHF.

The rearrangement uses TRBV21-1 and TRBJ1-6; TRBD1, the D gene given by the table, was not confirmed from the DNA. TRBV21-1 is a pseudogene segment. CDR3 length: 16 amino acids. The CDR3 DNA follows: TGTGCCAGCAGCAAAGAGGGGACAAAGGATAATTCACCCCTCCACTTT. Translated: CASSKEGTKDNSPLHF.

The chain couples TRBV6-6 to TRBJ1-2; the D is unclear. Germline CDR1 is MNHNY and CDR2 is SVGAGI (reference sequence). V shed 4 bases and J shed 12 bases, with 15 bases lying between them. CDR3 size: 12 residues. CDR3 nucleotide sequence: TGTGCCAGCAGTTCTCCAAATTGGGCCGACACCTTC. Encoded protein: CASSSPNWADTF.

The V call is TRBV7-3, the J call TRBJ1-1; D not certain. The CDR3 loop spans 13 amino acids. V was clipped by 5 bases and J by 1 base, with 8 bases between them. CDR1 and CDR2 (germline): SGHTA, FQGTGA. In DNA, the CDR3 is TGTGCCAGCAGCATCGCGGAGAACACTGAAGCTTTCTTT. This translates into CASSIAENTEAFF. The whole variable domain, remainder taken from reference TRBV7-3 and TRBJ1-1, is GAGVSQTPSNKVTEKGKYVELRCDPISGHTALYWYRQSLGQGPEFLIYFQGTGAADDSGLPNDRFFAVRPEGSVSTLKIQRTERGDSAVYLCASSIAENTEAFFGQGTRLTVV.

The chain joins TRBV24-1 to TRBJ1-1; D gene uncertain. Trimming removed 3 bases from V and 10 bases from J, with 11 bases in between. There are 12 residues in the CDR3. The germline CDR1 and CDR2 sequences are KGHDR and SFDVKD. DNA for the CDR3: TGTGCCACCAGTGATGGAGGAACCCGAGCTTTCTTT. Its translation: CATSDGGTRAFF.

The J gene is TRBJ2-5, the V gene TRBV3-1 (or the pseudogene TRBV3-2); a weak D match, TRBD2 (6 bases). Germline CDR1 LGHDT, CDR2 YNNKEL (reference sequence). The CDR3 contains 15 residues. Trimming took off 4 bases at V and 2 bases at J, with 14 bases between the two ends. CDR3 amino acids: CASSRGAGNQETQYF. As DNA, the CDR3 is TGTGCCAGCAGCCGCGGGGCAGGGAATCAAGAGACCCAGTACTTC.

The CDR3 DNA is TGTGCCAGCAGCTCCCCCTTGACTAGCGGGGGGGCGGAAGATGAGCAGTTCTTC. This encodes CASSSPLTSGGAEDEQFF. The rearrangement uses TRBV7-9 and TRBJ2-1; 14 bases are shared with TRBD2. This CDR3 spans 18 amino acids. CDR1 is SEHNR and CDR2 is FQNEAQ in the germline V gene (reference sequence). V dropped 4 bases and J dropped 8; count of bases not matched to a gene: 13.

The chain is built from TRBV7-8 and TRBJ2-7, with unresolved D. Trimming left V 5 bases short and J 3 bases short, with 11 bases between. Per the germline V gene, CDR1 is SGHVS and CDR2 is FQNEAQ. This CDR3 region has 13 residues. CDR3: CASSRTPLYEQYF. In DNA, the CDR3 is TGTGCCAGCAGCCGAACACCCCTCTACGAGCAGTACTTC.

The chain recombines TRBV5-1 with TRBJ1-1, with D possibly matching TRBD1 (6 bases). The V gene lost 1 base and the J gene lost 4 bases, with 11 bases spanning the gap. Germline CDR1 is SGHRS and CDR2 is YFSETQ. The CDR3 consists of 14 residues. Written as DNA, the CDR3 is TGCGCCAGCAGCTTGAATCTGGGGGCCACTGAAGCTTTCTTT. Amino acid sequence: CASSLNLGATEAFF.

The chain couples TRBV7-8 to TRBJ1-4; 7 positions match TRBD1. CDR3 length: 14 amino acids. In germline, CDR1 is SGHVS, CDR2 FQNEAQ. V dropped 2 bases and J dropped 4; count of bases not matched to a gene: 1. The CDR3 protein is CASSLTGDNEKLFF. The CDR3 DNA sequence: TGTGCCAGCAGCTTAACAGGGGATAATGAAAAACTGTTTTTT.

The chain joins TRBV5-5 to TRBJ1-4, with D possibly matching TRBD1 (5 bases). CDR3 size: 16 residues. Trimming stripped 0 bases from V and 4 bases from J, with 13 bases between. CDR1 SGHKS and CDR2 YYEKEE come from the germline V gene (reference sequence). This chain's CDR3 is CASSLAAQGLNEKLFF. CDR3 nucleotide sequence: TGTGCCAGCAGCTTGGCCGCTCAGGGCCTTAATGAAAAACTGTTTTTT. Complete variable domain (other parts from reference TRBV5-5 and TRBJ1-4): DAGVTQSPTHLIKTRGQQVTLRCSPISGHKSVSWYQQVLGQGPQFIFQYYEKEERGRGNFPDRFSARQFPNYSSELNVNALLLGDSALYLCASSLAAQGLNEKLFFGSGTQLSVL.

This clone was observed once. J is TRBJ1-5 and V is TRBV2; 9 bases fit TRBD1. The CDR3 is made up of 14 amino acids. Trimming removed 6 bases from V and 15 bases from J; junction bases left unmatched: 15. In germline, CDR1 is SNHLY, CDR2 FYNNEI. The CDR3, as DNA: TGTGCCAGCAGGGTGGACAGGGGAATGGGATCCGGGCATTTT. Protein product: CASRVDRGMGSGHF.

This chain joins TRBV5-8 and TRBJ2-6; 7 bases are a match to TRBD1. This CDR3 has 15 residues. J lost 2 bases, V lost 3 bases, and 2 bases had no gene match. The germline CDR1 and CDR2 sequences are SGHTS and YDEGEE. The CDR3 nucleotides read TGTGCCAGCAGCTCAACAGGGGCTGGGGCCAACGTCCTGACTTTC. This sequence encodes CASSSTGAGANVLTF.

V gene TRBV9 combines with J gene TRBJ1-6, with 8 bases identical to TRBD1. This CDR3 spans 14 amino acids. The J segment lost 8 bases and the V segment lost 3 bases, leaving 4 bases of the junction unmatched. The germline V gene encodes CDR1 SGDLS and CDR2 YYNGEE. CDR3: CASSGTGQDSPLHF. As DNA, the CDR3 is TGTGCCAGCAGCGGGACAGGGCAAGATTCACCCCTCCACTTT.

The chain carries TRBV9 and TRBJ1-2; D is unresolved. V was shortened by 3 bases and J by 5 bases, with 14 bases between the two germline ends. This CDR3 has 14 residues. The germline gives CDR1 SGDLS, CDR2 YYNGEE. This CDR3 reads CASSEPGAGYGYTF. DNA of the CDR3: TGTGCCAGCAGCGAGCCGGGTGCGGGGTATGGCTACACCTTC.